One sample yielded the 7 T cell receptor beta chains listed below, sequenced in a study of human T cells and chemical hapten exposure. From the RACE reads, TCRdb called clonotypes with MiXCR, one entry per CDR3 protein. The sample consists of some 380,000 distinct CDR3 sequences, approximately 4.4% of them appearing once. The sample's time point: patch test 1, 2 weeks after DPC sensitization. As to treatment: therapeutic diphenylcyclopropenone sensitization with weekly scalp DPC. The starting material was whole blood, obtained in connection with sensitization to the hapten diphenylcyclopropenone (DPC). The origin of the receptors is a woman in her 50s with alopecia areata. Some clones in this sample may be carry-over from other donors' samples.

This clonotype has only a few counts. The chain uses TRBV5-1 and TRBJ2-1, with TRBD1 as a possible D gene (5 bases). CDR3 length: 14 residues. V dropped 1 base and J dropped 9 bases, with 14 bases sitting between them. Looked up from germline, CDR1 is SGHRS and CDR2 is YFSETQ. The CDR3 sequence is CASSLNSFDSEQFF. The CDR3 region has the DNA TGCGCCAGCAGCTTGAATAGCTTCGACAGTGAGCAGTTCTTC.

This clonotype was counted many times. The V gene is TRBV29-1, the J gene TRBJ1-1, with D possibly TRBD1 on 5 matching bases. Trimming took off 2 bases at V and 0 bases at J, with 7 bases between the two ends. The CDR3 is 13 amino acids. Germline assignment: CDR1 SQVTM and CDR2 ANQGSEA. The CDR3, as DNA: TGCAGCGTTGAAAGGGGCATGAACACTGAAGCTTTCTTT. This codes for CSVERGMNTEAFF.

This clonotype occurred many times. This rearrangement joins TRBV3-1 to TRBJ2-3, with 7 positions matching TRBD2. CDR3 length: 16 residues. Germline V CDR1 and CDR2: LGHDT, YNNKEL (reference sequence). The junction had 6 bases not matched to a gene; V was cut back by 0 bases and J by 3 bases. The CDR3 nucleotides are TGTGCCAGCAGCCAAGAAGGCGGGGGAGTGACAGATACGCAGTATTTT. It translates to CASSQEGGGVTDTQYF.

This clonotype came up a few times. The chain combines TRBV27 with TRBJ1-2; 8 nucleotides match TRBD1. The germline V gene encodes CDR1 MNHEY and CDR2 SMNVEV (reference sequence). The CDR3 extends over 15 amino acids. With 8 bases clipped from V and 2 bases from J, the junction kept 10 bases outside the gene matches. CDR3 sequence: CASGPPRQGNYGYTF. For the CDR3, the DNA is TGTGCCAGCGGGCCCCCGAGACAGGGGAACTATGGCTACACCTTC.

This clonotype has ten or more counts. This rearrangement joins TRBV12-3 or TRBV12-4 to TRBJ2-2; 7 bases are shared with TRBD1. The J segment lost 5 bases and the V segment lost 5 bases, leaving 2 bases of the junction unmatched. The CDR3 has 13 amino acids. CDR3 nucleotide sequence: TGTGCCAGCAGTCCGACAGGGACCGGGGAGCTGTTTTTT. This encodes CASSPTGTGELFF.

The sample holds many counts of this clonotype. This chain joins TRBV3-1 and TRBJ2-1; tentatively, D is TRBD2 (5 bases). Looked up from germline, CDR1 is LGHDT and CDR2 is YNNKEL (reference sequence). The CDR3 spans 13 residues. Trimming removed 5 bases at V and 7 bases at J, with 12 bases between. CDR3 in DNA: TGTGCCAGCAGCACCCGGAGGTTTAATGAGCAGTTCTTC. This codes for CASSTRRFNEQFF.

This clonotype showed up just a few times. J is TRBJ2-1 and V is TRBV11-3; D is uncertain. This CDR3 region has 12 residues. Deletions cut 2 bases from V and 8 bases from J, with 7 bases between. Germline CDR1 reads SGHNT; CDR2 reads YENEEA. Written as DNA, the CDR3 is TGTGCCAGCAGCTTATTAGTCCATGAGCAGTTCTTC. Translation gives CASSLLVHEQFF. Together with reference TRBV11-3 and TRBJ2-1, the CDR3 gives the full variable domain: EAGVVQSPRYKIIEKKQPVAFWCNPISGHNTLYWYLQNLGQGPELLIRYENEEAVDDSQLPKDRFSAERLKGVDSTLKIQPAELGDSAVYLCASSLLVHEQFFGPGTRLTVL.